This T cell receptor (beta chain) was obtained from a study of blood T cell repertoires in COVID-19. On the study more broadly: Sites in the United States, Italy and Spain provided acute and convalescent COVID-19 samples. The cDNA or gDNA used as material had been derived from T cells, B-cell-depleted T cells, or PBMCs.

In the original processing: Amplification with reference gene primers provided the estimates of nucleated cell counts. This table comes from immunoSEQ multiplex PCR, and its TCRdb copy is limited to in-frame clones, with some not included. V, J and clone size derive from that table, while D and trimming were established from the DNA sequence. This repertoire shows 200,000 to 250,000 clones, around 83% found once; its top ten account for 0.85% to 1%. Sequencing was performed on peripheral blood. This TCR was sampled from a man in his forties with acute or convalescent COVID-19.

CDR3 nucleotide sequence: TGTGCCAGCAGCTTCGACATAGTGAACACTGAAGCTTTCTTT. Residues: CASSFDIVNTEAFF. J is TRBJ1-1 and V is TRBV5-6; D gene ambiguous. Germline V CDR1 and CDR2: SGHDT, YYEEEE. The CDR3 runs 14 residues. Trimming pared 2 bases from V and 0 bases from J, leaving 8 bases between.